This TCR beta chain originates from a study of blood T cell repertoires in COVID-19 (TCRdb year 2020). For the study in its entirety: Samples covering the acute and convalescent phases of COVID-19 were provided by collaborators in the United States, Italy and Spain. Samples came from the ongoing ImmuneRACE study (first 160 participants) plus 1,254 subjects from 6 global collaborators. Subjects who had been exposed to COVID-19, were actively infected with it, or had recovered from it provided the deeply sampled blood TCRbeta repertoires that made up the dataset. The material from the prospective study consisted of cDNA or gDNA derived from T cells, B-cell-depleted T cells, or PBMCs. The repertoires were released in a freely available public database intended as a resource for research on the immune response to SARS-CoV-2. HLA class I and class II types, where available, came from metadata supplied by the sample provider rather than from assay-based typing. Nearly every sample came with metadata listing a de-identified subject ID, COVID-19 status, age in years and sex.

Looking up the germline V gene yields CDR1 SNHLY and CDR2 FYNNEI. The CDR3 holds 14 amino acids from the cysteine to the phenylalanine. The CDR3 DNA has 42 bases and is translated from base 1. V is cut by 8 bases and J by 4 bases, and the space between the germline ends is 14 bases. TCRbeta CDR3 regions were amplified from genomic DNA by means of the immunoSEQ Assay, a bias-controlled multiplex PCR. The published analysis was carried out like this. Within the assay, amplification of reference gene primers was used to estimate how many nucleated cells each sample contained. Sequence reads were collapsed and filtered to measure the absolute abundance of every unique TCRbeta CDR3 rearrangement. For each sample, productive Simpson clonality was calculated as the square root of Simpson's diversity index over productive rearrangements. TCRdb took over this immuneACCESS table, retaining in-frame rearrangements with V and J assigned. Such tables are incomplete; in checked studies, under half of the missing clones stem from an unresolved V gene, and the remainder is unexplained. For V, J and clone size, that table is used; D and trimming come from the DNA. The sample has around 340,000 clones on record, around 88% of them singletons. The ten most abundant clones make up about 3% of the sample.

A remark on this clone: The target of this receptor is not known. Per-nucleotide qualities are absent, and no much larger clonotype sits a single base away.

What the work shows at the level of the full study, not this receptor alone: Clinical and demographic metadata were provided uncurated, with the amount varying by source and participant.

The collaborating institutions used their own protocols to collect whole blood in K2EDTA tubes. Collaborator samples were shipped for TCRbeta analysis as frozen whole blood, isolated PBMCs, or DNA extracted from either sample type. The TCR comes from a man aged 25-45 years with active or convalescent COVID-19. In this chain, TRBV2 is recombined with TRBJ2-2; a tentative D match to TRBD2 spans 6 bases. The specimen sequenced was peripheral blood. The DNA is TGTGCCAGCGTCTGGGAGGAAGCCACCGGGGAGCTGTTTTTT. This yields the protein CASVWEEATGELFF.